What follows are 6 T cell receptor beta chains derived from one specimen sequenced in a study of T cell changes during pregnancy in multiple sclerosis. Measured with immunoSEQ multiplex PCR; TCRdb has only the in-frame clones, and not every one. The data show fewer than 90,000 clones, over 85% seen once. Source: peripheral blood, taken in the third trimester of pregnancy. The receptors derive from a female donor in good health, enrolled as a control in a pregnancy study.

The V gene is TRBV25-1, the J gene TRBJ2-7; D is ambiguous. The germline gives CDR1 MGHDK, CDR2 SYGVNS. CDR3 length: 14 residues. V lost 3 bases and J 2 bases, leaving 11 bases between the germline ends. DNA of the CDR3: TGTGCCAGCAGTGACTCCGACATTCCCTACGAGCAGTACTTC. Translation: CASSDSDIPYEQYF.

The V and J genes are TRBV6-1 and TRBJ1-1; possibly TRBD1 for D (5 bases). The CDR3 length is 18 residues. Germline CDR1 MNHNS, CDR2 SASEGT. Trimming cost V 4 bases and J 3 bases, with 24 bases left between them. The CDR3 bases are TGTGCCAGCAGTGTGGGACTCACGGGTGGGGCTGAAGACACTGAAGCTTTCTTT. Translated, it gives CASSVGLTGGAEDTEAFF.

The chain employs TRBV19 and TRBJ1-5; no reliable D call. Trimming stripped 2 bases from V and 4 bases from J, with 9 bases between. The CDR3 contains 14 residues. Per the germline V gene, CDR1 is LNHDA and CDR2 is SQIVND (reference sequence). This CDR3 is CASSISGYNQPQHF. Written as DNA, the CDR3 is TGTGCCAGTAGTATATCCGGGTATAATCAGCCCCAGCATTTT.

The CDR3, as DNA: TGTGCCAGCAGCCGGGGACAGGGGGCCGTACAACCCTCCTACGAGCAGTACTTC. This translates into CASSRGQGAVQPSYEQYF. The gene calls are TRBV5-6 and TRBJ2-7; 12 bases map to TRBD1. The V segment lost 4 bases and the J segment 0 bases; nucleotides outside the gene matches: 11. This CDR3 has 18 residues. Germline loops: CDR1 SGHDT, CDR2 YYEEEE.

This sequence joins TRBV7-6 and TRBJ2-2; the match to TRBD1 covers 9 bases. The V gene end was trimmed by 5 bases and the J gene end by 7 bases; junction bases not matched to a gene: 11. CDR3 length: 16 amino acids. The germline gives CDR1 SGHVS, CDR2 FNYEAQ. The DNA for the CDR3 is TGTGCCAGCAGCAACGGACAGGGGTCTACGGTCGGGGAGCTGTTTTTT. It yields the protein CASSNGQGSTVGELFF.

About this clone: Other DNA sequences in the same sample also yield this CDR3. The J gene is TRBJ1-1, the V gene TRBV5-1; D is possibly TRBD1 (5 bases). Germline-derived CDR1 and CDR2 are SGHRS and YFSETQ. The CDR3 contains 12 residues. V gave up 1 base and J gave up 5 bases, with 6 bases separating them. In DNA form, the CDR3 reads TGCGCCAGCAGCTTGAGGGGAACTGAAGCTTTCTTT. It translates to CASSLRGTEAFF.